The source of this T cell receptor beta chain is a study of shared clonotypes between healthy human individuals. General study results and limits: With few donors, the genetic and exposure-history diversity represented was limited.

CD45RO-negative CD8 cells positively selected for CCR7 made up the naive population, which excluded terminally differentiated effector memory CD45RA+ cells. The authors distributed each subset's genomic DNA evenly over several immunoSEQ plates. Repertoires were generated with immunoSEQ multiplex PCR, while TCRdb's copy carries only in-frame clones and drops some. The table records 500,000 to 700,000 clones, 85% to 95% of them present only once. On this clone: As yet, its antigen is unknown.

Germline assignment: CDR1 SGHVS and CDR2 FNYEAQ. Trimming removed 5 bases from V and 3 bases from J; junction bases left unmatched: 12. The length of the CDR3 is 16 residues. The clonotype comes from a woman between 25 and 40 years old in good health. This chain connects TRBV7-6 to TRBJ2-7; 8 bases align to TRBD1. The specimen sequenced was naive CD8+ T cells sorted from blood. CDR3 coding DNA: TGTGCCAGCAGCCTTAGTAAGGACAGGGTTGGCTACGAGCAGTACTTC. Protein product: CASSLSKDRVGYEQYF.